This section outlines one T cell receptor (beta chain) sequence together with its context. Its antigen is as yet unknown. Relative to the germline gene, one junction end is altered; a read error may explain this. The same CDR3 can be traced to other DNA sequences in this sample. The data were obtained in a study of shared clonotypes between healthy human individuals. Running of the assay took place at deep level. The protocol was immunoSEQ multiplex PCR, while the TCRdb copy is restricted to in-frame clones and leaves out a portion. Among about 510,000 clones, 90% to 97% were seen once, and the ten largest hold roughly 0.06%. Germline CDR1 SGHTA, CDR2 FQGNSA. The CDR3 runs 14 residues. Broader study findings: Naive CD4 clonotype sharing across a few donors was 4% to 5.5%. Sequencing depth was expected to influence donor clonotype sharing.

Sequenced sample: naive CD4+ T cells sorted from blood. Subset in this sample: CD45RA+ positively selected. This receptor was taken from a woman between 25 and 40 years old in good health. J is TRBJ2-7 and V is TRBV7-2; D is uncertain. The CDR3: CASSLGPRSYEQYF. CDR3 in DNA: TGTGCCAGCAGTTTAGGACCCCGCTCCTACGAGCAGTACTTC.